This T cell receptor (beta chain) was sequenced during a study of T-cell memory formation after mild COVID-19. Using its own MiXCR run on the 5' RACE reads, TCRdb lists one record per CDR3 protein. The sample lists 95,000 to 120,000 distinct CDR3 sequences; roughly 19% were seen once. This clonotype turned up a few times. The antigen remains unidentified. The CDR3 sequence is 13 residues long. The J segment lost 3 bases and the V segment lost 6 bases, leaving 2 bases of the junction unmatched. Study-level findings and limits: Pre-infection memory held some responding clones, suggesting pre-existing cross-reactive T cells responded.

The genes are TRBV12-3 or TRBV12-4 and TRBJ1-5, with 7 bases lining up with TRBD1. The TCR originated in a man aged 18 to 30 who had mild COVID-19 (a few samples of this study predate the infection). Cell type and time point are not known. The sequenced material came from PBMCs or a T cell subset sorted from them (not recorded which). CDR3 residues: CASRGQFNQPQHF. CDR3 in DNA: TGTGCCAGCAGGGGACAGTTCAATCAGCCCCAGCATTTT.